This T cell receptor beta chain appears in the sequencing data of a study of blood T cell repertoires in COVID-19. Study details: From the United States, Italy and Spain came samples of acute and convalescent COVID-19. The analysed material was cDNA or gDNA that came from T cells, B-cell-depleted T cells, or PBMCs.

TCRdb's table, derived via immunoSEQ multiplex PCR, lists solely in-frame clones and lacks some. The sample includes 200,000 or so clones, roughly 80% of them seen just once. With 7 bases removed from V and 3 bases from J, the gap between germline ends came to 17 bases. Germline V gene lookup returns CDR1 MNHNY and CDR2 SVGAGI (reference sequence). The CDR3 contains 15 residues. The specimen sequenced was peripheral blood. The sequence was collected from a man aged 60-69 years with active or convalescent COVID-19. This sequence joins TRBV6-6 and TRBJ2-3; tentatively, D is TRBD1 (6 bases). The CDR3 loop is CASTSRGRTTDTQYF. CDR3 nucleotides: TGTGCCAGCACTAGCAGGGGTCGGACGACAGATACGCAGTATTTT.